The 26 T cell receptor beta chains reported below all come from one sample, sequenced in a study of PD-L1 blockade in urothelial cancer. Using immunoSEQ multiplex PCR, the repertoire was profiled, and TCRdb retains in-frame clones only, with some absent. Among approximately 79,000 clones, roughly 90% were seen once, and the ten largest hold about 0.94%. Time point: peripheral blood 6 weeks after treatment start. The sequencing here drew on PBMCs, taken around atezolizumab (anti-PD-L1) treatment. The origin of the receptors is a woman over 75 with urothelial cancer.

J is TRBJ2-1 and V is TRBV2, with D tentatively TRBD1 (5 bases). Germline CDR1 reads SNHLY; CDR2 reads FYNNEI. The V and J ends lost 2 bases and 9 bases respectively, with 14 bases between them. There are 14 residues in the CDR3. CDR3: CASSETTAQGEQFF. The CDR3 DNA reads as TGTGCCAGCAGTGAAACGACAGCCCAAGGTGAGCAGTTCTTC. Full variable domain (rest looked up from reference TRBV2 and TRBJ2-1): EPEVTQTPSHQVTQMGQEVILRCVPISNHLYFYWYRQILGQKVEFLVSFYNNEISEKSEIFDDQFSVERPDGSNFTLKIRSTKLEDSAMYFCASSETTAQGEQFFGPGTRLTVL.

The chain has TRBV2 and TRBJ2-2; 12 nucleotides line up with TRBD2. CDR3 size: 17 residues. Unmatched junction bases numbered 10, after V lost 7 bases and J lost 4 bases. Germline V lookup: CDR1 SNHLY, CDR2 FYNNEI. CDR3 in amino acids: CASTPLAGGASTGELFF. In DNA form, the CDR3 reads TGTGCCAGCACTCCACTAGCGGGAGGAGCATCCACCGGGGAGCTGTTTTTT.

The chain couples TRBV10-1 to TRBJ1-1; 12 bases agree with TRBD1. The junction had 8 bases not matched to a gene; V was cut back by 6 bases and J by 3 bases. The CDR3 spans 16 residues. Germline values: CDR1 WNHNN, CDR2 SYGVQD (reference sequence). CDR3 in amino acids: CASRPGQGAMDTEAFF. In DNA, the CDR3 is TGCGCCAGCAGGCCGGGACAGGGGGCGATGGACACTGAAGCTTTCTTT.

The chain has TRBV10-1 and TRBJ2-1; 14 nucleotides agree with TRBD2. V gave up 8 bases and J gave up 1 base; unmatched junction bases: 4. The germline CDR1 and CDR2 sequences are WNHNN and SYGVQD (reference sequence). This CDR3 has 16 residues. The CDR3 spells CASGTSGSLSYNEQFF. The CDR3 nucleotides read TGCGCCAGCGGGACTAGCGGGAGTCTGTCCTACAATGAGCAGTTCTTC.

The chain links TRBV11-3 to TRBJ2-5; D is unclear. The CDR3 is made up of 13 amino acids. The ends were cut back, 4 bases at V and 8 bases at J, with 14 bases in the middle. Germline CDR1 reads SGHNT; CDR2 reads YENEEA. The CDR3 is CASSSELSSTQYF. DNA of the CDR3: TGTGCCAGCAGCTCTGAGCTTAGTTCTACCCAGTACTTC.

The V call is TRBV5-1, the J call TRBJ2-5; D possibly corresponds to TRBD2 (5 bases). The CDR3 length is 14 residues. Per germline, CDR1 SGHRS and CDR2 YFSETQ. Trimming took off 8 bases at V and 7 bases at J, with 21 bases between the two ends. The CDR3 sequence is CASLPSGPGGTQYF. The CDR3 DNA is TGCGCCAGTCTTCCAAGCGGCCCGGGCGGGACCCAGTACTTC.

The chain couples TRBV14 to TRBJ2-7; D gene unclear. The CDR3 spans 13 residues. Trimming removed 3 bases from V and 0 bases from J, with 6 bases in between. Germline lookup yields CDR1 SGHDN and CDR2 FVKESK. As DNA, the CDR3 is TGTGCCAGCAGCCAGGCGGACTCCTACGAGCAGTACTTC. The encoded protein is CASSQADSYEQYF.

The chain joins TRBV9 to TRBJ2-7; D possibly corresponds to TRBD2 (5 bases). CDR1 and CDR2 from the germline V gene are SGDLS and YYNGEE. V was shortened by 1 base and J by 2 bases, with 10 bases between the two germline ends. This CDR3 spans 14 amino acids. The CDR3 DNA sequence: TGTGCCAGCAGCGTAACGGGGAACACCTACGAGCAGTACTTC. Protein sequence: CASSVTGNTYEQYF.

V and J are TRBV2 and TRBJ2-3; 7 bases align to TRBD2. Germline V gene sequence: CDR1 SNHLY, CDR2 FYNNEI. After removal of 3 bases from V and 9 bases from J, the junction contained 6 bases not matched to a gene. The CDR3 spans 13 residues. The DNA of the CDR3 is TGTGCCAGCAGTGATACTAGCGAGGGGACGCAGTATTTT. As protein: CASSDTSEGTQYF.

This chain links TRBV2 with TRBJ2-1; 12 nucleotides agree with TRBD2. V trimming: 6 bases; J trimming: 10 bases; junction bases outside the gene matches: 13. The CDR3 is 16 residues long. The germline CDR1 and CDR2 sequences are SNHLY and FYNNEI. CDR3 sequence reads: CASRSSRGLAGAEQFF. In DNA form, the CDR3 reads TGTGCCAGCAGGTCGTCGCGGGGACTAGCGGGTGCAGAGCAGTTCTTC.

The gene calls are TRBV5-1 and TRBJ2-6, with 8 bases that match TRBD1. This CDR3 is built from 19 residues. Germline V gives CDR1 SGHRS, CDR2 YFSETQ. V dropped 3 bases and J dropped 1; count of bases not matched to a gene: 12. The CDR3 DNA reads TGCGCCAGCAGCTCGGGGACAGGTCTGGGTACGTCTGGGGCCAACGTCCTGACTTTC. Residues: CASSSGTGLGTSGANVLTF.

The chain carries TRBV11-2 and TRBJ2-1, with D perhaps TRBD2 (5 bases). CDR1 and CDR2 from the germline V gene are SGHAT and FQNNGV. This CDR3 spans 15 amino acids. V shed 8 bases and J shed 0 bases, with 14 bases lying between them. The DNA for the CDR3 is TGTGCCAGCGGCGGGCTAGGAAGCTCCTACAATGAGCAGTTCTTC. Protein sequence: CASGGLGSSYNEQFF.

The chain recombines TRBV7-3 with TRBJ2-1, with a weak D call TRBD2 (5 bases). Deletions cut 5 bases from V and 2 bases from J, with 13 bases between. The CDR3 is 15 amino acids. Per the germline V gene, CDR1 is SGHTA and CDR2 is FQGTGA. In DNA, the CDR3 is TGTGCCAGCAGCCTAGGTGGAGGTCCCTACAATGAGCAGTTCTTC. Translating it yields CASSLGGGPYNEQFF.

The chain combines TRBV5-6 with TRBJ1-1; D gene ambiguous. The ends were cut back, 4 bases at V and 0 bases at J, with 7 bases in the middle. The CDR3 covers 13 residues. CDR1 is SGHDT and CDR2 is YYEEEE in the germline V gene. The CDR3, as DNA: TGTGCCAGCAGCAGGGAGGTGAACACTGAAGCTTTCTTT. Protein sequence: CASSREVNTEAFF.

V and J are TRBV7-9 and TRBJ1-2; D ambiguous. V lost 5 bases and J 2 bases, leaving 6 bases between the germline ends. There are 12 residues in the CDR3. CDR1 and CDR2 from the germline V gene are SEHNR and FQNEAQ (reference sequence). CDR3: CASSGGNYGYTF. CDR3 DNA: TGTGCCAGCAGCGGAGGGAACTATGGCTACACCTTC. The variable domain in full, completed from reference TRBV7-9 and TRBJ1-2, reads DTGVSQNPRHKITKRGQNVTFRCDPISEHNRLYWYRQTLGQGPEFLTYFQNEAQLEKSRLLSDRFSAERPKGSFSTLEIQRTEQGDSAMYLCASSGGNYGYTFGSGTRLTVV.

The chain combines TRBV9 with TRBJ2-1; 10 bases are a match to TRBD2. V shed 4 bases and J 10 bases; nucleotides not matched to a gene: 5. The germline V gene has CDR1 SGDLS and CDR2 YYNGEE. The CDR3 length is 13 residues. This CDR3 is CASSPQGLAEQFF. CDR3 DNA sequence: TGTGCCAGCAGCCCCCAGGGACTAGCGGAGCAGTTCTTC.

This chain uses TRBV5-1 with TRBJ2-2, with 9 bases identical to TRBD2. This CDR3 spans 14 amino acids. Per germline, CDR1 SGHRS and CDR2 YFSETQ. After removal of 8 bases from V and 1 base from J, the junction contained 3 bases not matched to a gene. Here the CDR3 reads CASSTSGNTGELFF. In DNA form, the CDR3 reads TGCGCCAGTTCGACTAGCGGGAACACCGGGGAGCTGTTTTTT.

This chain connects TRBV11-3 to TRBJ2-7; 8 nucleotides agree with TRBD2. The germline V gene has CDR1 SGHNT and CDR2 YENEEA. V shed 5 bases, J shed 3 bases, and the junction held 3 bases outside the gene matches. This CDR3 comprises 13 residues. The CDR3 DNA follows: TGTGCCAGCAGCCCTGGGACTAGCTACGAGCAGTACTTC. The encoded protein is CASSPGTSYEQYF. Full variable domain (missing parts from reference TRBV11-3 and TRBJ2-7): EAGVVQSPRYKIIEKKQPVAFWCNPISGHNTLYWYLQNLGQGPELLIRYENEEAVDDSQLPKDRFSAERLKGVDSTLKIQPAELGDSAVYLCASSPGTSYEQYFGPGTRLTVT.

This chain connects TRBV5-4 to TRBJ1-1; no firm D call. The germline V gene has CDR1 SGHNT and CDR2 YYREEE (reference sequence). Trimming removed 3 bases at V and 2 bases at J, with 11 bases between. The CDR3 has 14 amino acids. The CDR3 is CASSSVTRNTEAFF. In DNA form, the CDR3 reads TGTGCCAGCAGCTCCGTTACGAGAAACACTGAAGCTTTCTTT.

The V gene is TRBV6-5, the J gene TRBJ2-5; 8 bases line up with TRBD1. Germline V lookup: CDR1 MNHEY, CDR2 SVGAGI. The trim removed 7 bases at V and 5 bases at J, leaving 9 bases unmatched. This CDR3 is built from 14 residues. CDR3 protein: CASNFRGPIETQYF. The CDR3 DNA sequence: TGTGCCAGCAACTTCAGGGGGCCGATCGAGACCCAGTACTTC.

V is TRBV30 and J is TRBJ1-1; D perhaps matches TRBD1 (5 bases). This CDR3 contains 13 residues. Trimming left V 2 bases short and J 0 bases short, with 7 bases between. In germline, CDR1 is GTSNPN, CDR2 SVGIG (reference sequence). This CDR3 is CAWSKQVNTEAFF. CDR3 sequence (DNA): TGTGCCTGGAGTAAACAGGTGAACACTGAAGCTTTCTTT.

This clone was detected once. In DNA form, the CDR3 reads TGTGCCTGGAGTGCGGCTAGCGGGAGTGGAAATACGCAGTATTTT. This translates into CAWSAASGSGNTQYF. The chain joins TRBV30 to TRBJ2-3, with 10 bases lining up with TRBD2. V dropped 1 base and J dropped 7; count of bases not matched to a gene: 8. The CDR3 contains 15 residues. The germline gives CDR1 GTSNPN, CDR2 SVGIG (reference sequence). The full variable domain, with the rest looked up from reference TRBV30 and TRBJ2-3, is SQTIHQWPATLVQPVGSPLSLECTVEGTSNPNLYWYRQAAGRGLQLLFYSVGIGQISSEVPQNLSASRPQDRQFILSSKKLLLSDSGFYLCAWSAASGSGNTQYFGPGTRLTVL.

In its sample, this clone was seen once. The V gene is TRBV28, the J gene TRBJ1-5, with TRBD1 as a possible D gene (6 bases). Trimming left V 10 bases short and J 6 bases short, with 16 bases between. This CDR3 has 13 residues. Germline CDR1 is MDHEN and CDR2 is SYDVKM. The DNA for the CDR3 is TGTGCCACGACGAGGGGGGGTGCTCAGCCCCAGCATTTT. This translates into CATTRGGAQPQHF. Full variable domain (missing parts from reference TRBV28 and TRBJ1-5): DVKVTQSSRYLVKRTGEKVFLECVQDMDHENMFWYRQDPGLGLRLIYFSYDVKMKEKGDIPEGYSVSREKKERFSLILESASTNQTSMYLCATTRGGAQPQHFGDGTRLSIL.

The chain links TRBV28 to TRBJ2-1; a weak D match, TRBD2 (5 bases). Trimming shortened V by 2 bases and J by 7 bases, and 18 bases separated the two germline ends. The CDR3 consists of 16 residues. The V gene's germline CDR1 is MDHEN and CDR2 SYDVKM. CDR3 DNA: TGTGCCAGCAGTTTACGGCCCAGCCGGGAAGGGAATGAGCAGTTCTTC. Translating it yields CASSLRPSREGNEQFF.

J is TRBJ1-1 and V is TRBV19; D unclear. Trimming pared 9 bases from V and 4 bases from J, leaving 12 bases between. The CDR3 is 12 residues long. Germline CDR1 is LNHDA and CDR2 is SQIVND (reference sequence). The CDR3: CASVRFGTEAFF. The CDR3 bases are TGTGCCAGCGTCCGGTTTGGCACTGAAGCTTTCTTT.

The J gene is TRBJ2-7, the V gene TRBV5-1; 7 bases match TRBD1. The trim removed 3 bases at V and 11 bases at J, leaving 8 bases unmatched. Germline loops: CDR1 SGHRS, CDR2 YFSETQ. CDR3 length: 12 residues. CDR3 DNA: TGCGCCAGCAGCTCCAACAGGGGCGCAGAGTACTTC. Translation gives CASSSNRGAEYF. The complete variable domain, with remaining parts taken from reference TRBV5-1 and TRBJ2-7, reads KAGVTQTPRYLIKTRGQQVTLSCSPISGHRSVSWYQQTPGQGLQFLFEYFSETQRNKGNFPGRFSGRQFSNSRSEMNVSTLELGDSALYLCASSSNRGAEYFGPGTRLTVT.